This T cell receptor (beta chain) was sequenced during a study of blood T cell repertoires in COVID-19. Across the whole study: PBMCs, B-cell-depleted T cells, or T cells provided the cDNA or gDNA that made up the material.

Sequenced by immunoSEQ multiplex PCR; TCRdb stores in-frame clones only, minus some. The data show approximately 60,000 clones, approximately 79% seen once. CDR1 is MNHEY and CDR2 is SVGAGI in the germline V gene. The CDR3 sequence is 16 residues long. Trimming shortened V by 0 bases and J by 2 bases, and 11 bases separated the two germline ends. This rearrangement joins TRBV6-5 to TRBJ1-3; D is undetermined. Sequenced: peripheral blood. This clonotype originated in a woman older than 75 with active or convalescent COVID-19. CDR3 nucleotide sequence: TGTGCCAGCAGTTACTCGGTATTGAGTCCTGGAAACACCATATATTTT. This sequence encodes CASSYSVLSPGNTIYF.